This TCR beta chain was retrieved from a study of shared clonotypes between healthy human individuals. Overall study context: Per donor, CD8 memory used one plate, CD8 naive used two, CD4 memory used three and CD4 naive used three. Study-wide points: Non-shared clonotypes showed lower generation probabilities than clonotypes common to all four donors.

This CDR3 is built from 13 residues. Germline V gives CDR1 SNHLY, CDR2 FYNNEI. Trimming pared 0 bases from V and 13 bases from J, leaving 10 bases between. Generated by immunoSEQ multiplex PCR, the TCRdb table keeps only in-frame clones and is missing some. The table shows millions of clones, with about 95% occurring only once. Notes on this clone: Its matching antigen is unknown.

The J gene is TRBJ1-6, the V gene TRBV2, with D possibly being TRBD1 (6 bases). This TCR was sampled from a man between 18 and 29 years old in good health. Sequences were obtained from naive CD4+ T cells sorted from blood. Regarding subset: CD45RA+ positively selected. The CDR3 nucleotides are TGTGCCAGCAGTGAAGCGGGGGGCTCGCCCCTCCACTTT. Its translation is CASSEAGGSPLHF.